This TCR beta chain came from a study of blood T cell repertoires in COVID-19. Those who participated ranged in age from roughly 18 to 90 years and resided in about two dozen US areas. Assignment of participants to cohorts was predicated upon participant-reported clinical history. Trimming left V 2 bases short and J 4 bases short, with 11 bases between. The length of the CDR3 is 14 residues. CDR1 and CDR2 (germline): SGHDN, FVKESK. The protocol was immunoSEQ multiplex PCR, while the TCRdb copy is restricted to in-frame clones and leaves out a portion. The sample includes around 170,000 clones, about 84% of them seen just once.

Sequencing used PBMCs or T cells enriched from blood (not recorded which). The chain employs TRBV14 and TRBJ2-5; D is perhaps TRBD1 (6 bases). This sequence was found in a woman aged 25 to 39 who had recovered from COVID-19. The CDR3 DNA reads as TGTGCCAGCAGCCAACTGGACAGACCAGAGACCCAGTACTTC. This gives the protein CASSQLDRPETQYF.